The clone carrying this TCR beta chain was seen a few times. As yet, its antigen is unknown. These data belong to a study of T-cell memory formation after mild COVID-19. Study in general: Largely donor-specific sequence clusters came from two donors.

TCRdb reprocessed the 5' RACE reads with MiXCR, giving one entry per CDR3 protein. Here the sample spans 98,000 or so distinct CDR3 sequences, 15% to 20% being singletons. Whole-study findings and limits: Still unconfirmed is whether the second-wave clones peaking on day 37 recognized SARS-CoV-2.

The V gene's germline CDR1 is GTSNPN and CDR2 SVGIG (reference sequence). V lost 5 bases to trimming and J lost 0 bases; unmatched junction nucleotides: 3. This CDR3 comprises 15 residues. The clonotype comes from a man aged 18 to 30 who had mild COVID-19 (a few samples of this study predate the infection). Cell type and time point are not known. The chain carries TRBV30 and TRBJ1-6; 8 bases align to TRBD1. The sequencing input was PBMCs or a T cell subset sorted from them (not recorded which). The DNA for the CDR3 is TGTGCCTGGGGACAGGGCAGCTCCTATAATTCACCCCTCCACTTT. As protein: CAWGQGSSYNSPLHF.